The 26 T cell receptor beta chains below all came from one sample that was sequenced in a study of OX40 agonist ivuxolimab in advanced cancers. The table came from immunoSEQ multiplex PCR; TCRdb's copy has only in-frame clones and leaves some out. This table holds approximately 100,000 clones, roughly 91% found once. This sample comprised CD4+ or CD8+ T cells sorted from blood, obtained in a trial of the OX40 agonist ivuxolimab. The receptors were sampled from an adult with an advanced solid tumor such as melanoma, head and neck, liver or kidney cancer.

The J gene is TRBJ1-1, the V gene TRBV11-2; weak D call: TRBD1 (5 bases). Germline CDR1 and CDR2: SGHAT and FQNNGV. Between the trimmed V and J ends, which lost 6 bases and 0 bases, there was a span of 8 bases. The CDR3 runs to 13 residues. This CDR3 is CASSGHMNTEAFF. CDR3 sequence (DNA): TGTGCCAGCAGTGGACACATGAACACTGAAGCTTTCTTT.

The chain is built from TRBV4-1 and TRBJ1-2; the D is unclear. Deletions cut 4 bases from V and 0 bases from J, with 15 bases between. The CDR3 is made up of 16 amino acids. The germline V gene encodes CDR1 MGHRA and CDR2 YSYEKL. CDR3 DNA sequence: TGCGCCAGCAGCCCCTTCTCTGGCTTGGCTAACTATGGCTACACCTTC. Translation gives CASSPFSGLANYGYTF.

The chain employs TRBV5-8 and TRBJ2-7; D not certain. Germline CDR1 and CDR2: SGHTS and YDEGEE. This CDR3 is built from 13 residues. Trimming removed 4 bases from V and 3 bases from J, with 11 bases in between. The CDR3 coding sequence is TGTGCCAGCAGCGAAACAGCCCTCTACGAGCAGTACTTC. Translating it yields CASSETALYEQYF.

The chain links TRBV14 to TRBJ1-6; 8 nucleotides line up with TRBD1. Unmatched junction bases numbered 8, after V lost 6 bases and J lost 10 bases. Germline V lookup: CDR1 SGHDN, CDR2 FVKESK. The CDR3 has 14 amino acids. CDR3 DNA: TGTGCCAGCAGTCTCTGGGACAGGTCATCACCCCTCCACTTT. Its protein product is CASSLWDRSSPLHF.

This chain joins TRBV19 and TRBJ1-5, with D hard to call. Between the trimmed V and J ends, which lost 10 bases and 4 bases, there was a span of 17 bases. The germline V gene encodes CDR1 LNHDA and CDR2 SQIVND (reference sequence). This CDR3 is 14 amino acids long. The CDR3 DNA follows: TGTGCCAACGCGCCGGCATATAGGAATCAGCCCCAGCATTTT. Its translation is CANAPAYRNQPQHF.

The genes are TRBV9 and TRBJ1-2; weak D call: TRBD1 (6 bases). Trimming shortened V by 4 bases and J by 3 bases, and 16 bases separated the two germline ends. This CDR3 contains 15 residues. Germline lookup yields CDR1 SGDLS and CDR2 YYNGEE. The CDR3: CASSRDLDRYYGYTF. The CDR3 region has the DNA TGTGCCAGCAGCCGAGACCTGGACAGATACTATGGCTACACCTTC.

This chain uses TRBV6-1 with TRBJ1-1; 7 nucleotides line up with TRBD1. This CDR3 spans 14 amino acids. V dropped 4 bases and J dropped 1; count of bases not matched to a gene: 3. Germline CDR1 is MNHNS and CDR2 is SASEGT. CDR3: CASSAHRGNTEAFF. For the CDR3, the DNA is TGTGCCAGCAGTGCGCACAGGGGGAACACTGAAGCTTTCTTT.

The chain employs TRBV9 and TRBJ2-5, with TRBD1 as a possible D gene (6 bases). V was pared by 4 bases and J by 2 bases, with 12 bases between. The CDR3 runs to 14 residues. Germline-derived CDR1 and CDR2 are SGDLS and YYNGEE. The CDR3 spells CASSPRTVQETQYF. The CDR3 region has the DNA TGTGCCAGCAGCCCGAGGACAGTACAAGAGACCCAGTACTTC.

The rearrangement links TRBV11-3 to TRBJ1-1; D is undetermined. This CDR3 region has 13 residues. Trimming pared 4 bases from V and 12 bases from J, leaving 18 bases between. Germline V gene sequence: CDR1 SGHNT, CDR2 YENEEA. The CDR3 DNA follows: TGTGCCAGCAGCTCCCGACGGTTGGTAAGGTCTTTCTTT. Translation: CASSSRRLVRSFF.

The V and J genes are TRBV9 and TRBJ1-1, with D tentatively TRBD1 (6 bases). The CDR3 consists of 14 residues. Germline loops: CDR1 SGDLS, CDR2 YYNGEE. V was cut by 0 bases and J by 5 bases, with 11 bases left in between. In DNA, the CDR3 is TGTGCCAGCAGCGTAGAGGCAGGGGAAACTGAAGCTTTCTTT. Protein sequence: CASSVEAGETEAFF.

The chain is built from TRBV9 and TRBJ1-3; tentatively, D is TRBD1 (5 bases). The CDR3 is 14 residues long. Germline CDR1 and CDR2: SGDLS and YYNGEE. Deletions cut 0 bases from V and 1 base from J, with 5 bases between. The CDR3, as DNA: TGTGCCAGCAGCGTAGCAGGGTCTGGAAACACCATATATTTT. This translates into CASSVAGSGNTIYF.

A few counts support this clone. This sequence joins TRBV19 and TRBJ1-2; 8 nucleotides align to TRBD1. The length of the CDR3 is 16 residues. Trimming removed 7 bases from V and 3 bases from J; junction bases left unmatched: 13. Looked up from germline, CDR1 is LNHDA and CDR2 is SQIVND (reference sequence). The CDR3 bases are TGTGCCAGTATCCAATCGGCAGGGGGCAACTACTATGGCTACACCTTC. It yields the protein CASIQSAGGNYYGYTF.

V is TRBV29-1 and J is TRBJ1-5; 7 bases map to TRBD1. V lost 3 bases, J lost 5 bases, and 16 bases stayed unmatched. This CDR3 contains 17 residues. CDR1 and CDR2 from the germline V gene are SQVTM and ANQGSEA. In DNA, the CDR3 is TGCAGCGTTGAGGACGACAGGGATGGGATGTCCGATCAGCCCCAGCATTTT. It encodes CSVEDDRDGMSDQPQHF.

V gene TRBV11-3 combines with J gene TRBJ2-1, with TRBD2 identical over 8 bases. Losses at the gene ends were 1 base for V and 1 base for J; bases not matched to a gene: 0. CDR1 is SGHNT, CDR2 YENEEA, per germline. The CDR3 spans 15 residues. CDR3 bases: TGTGCCAGCAGCTTAGGACTAGCGTCCTACAATGAGCAGTTCTTC. The encoded protein is CASSLGLASYNEQFF.

The chain recombines TRBV5-1 with TRBJ2-2, with TRBD2 identical over 9 bases. CDR1 is SGHRS and CDR2 is YFSETQ in the germline V gene. Trimming at V came to 0 bases and at J to 1 base, leaving 1 base not matched to a gene. The CDR3 has 16 residues. CDR3 coding DNA: TGCGCCAGCAGCTTGGGAGCGGGAGGGAACACCGGGGAGCTGTTTTTT. Residues: CASSLGAGGNTGELFF.

The J gene is TRBJ2-1, the V gene TRBV7-9, with 9 positions matching TRBD2. This CDR3 spans 16 amino acids. Germline lookup yields CDR1 SEHNR and CDR2 FQNEAQ (reference sequence). Germline trimming cut 8 bases from V and 5 bases from J; bases unmatched to any gene: 13. CDR3 DNA: TGTGCCAGCTTAGCGGGGGAGTTTTTTAGGAACAATGAGCAGTTCTTC. Its protein product is CASLAGEFFRNNEQFF.

This chain connects TRBV28 to TRBJ2-3, with 7 bases fitting TRBD2. Losses at the gene ends were 7 bases for V and 5 bases for J; bases not matched to a gene: 6. There are 13 residues in the CDR3. CDR1 and CDR2 from the germline V gene are MDHEN and SYDVKM. Written as DNA, the CDR3 is TGTGCCAGCAACCAGCGGGGCCGAGATACGCAGTATTTT. Its protein is CASNQRGRDTQYF.

This clone came up once. The chain links TRBV5-5 to TRBJ2-7; no clear D. Germline-derived CDR1 and CDR2 are SGHKS and YYEKEE (reference sequence). The V end was cut by 3 bases, the J end by 4 bases, with 14 bases between. The CDR3 runs 14 residues. DNA for the CDR3: TGTGCCAGCAGCTCTACACCGGAACTATACGAGCAGTACTTC. Protein product: CASSSTPELYEQYF.

The J gene is TRBJ2-1, the V gene TRBV7-6; tentatively, D is TRBD1 (5 bases). The ends were cut back, 0 bases at V and 10 bases at J, with 10 bases in the middle. The CDR3 consists of 13 residues. CDR1 and CDR2 from the germline V gene are SGHVS and FNYEAQ. This chain's CDR3 is CASSLADIGEQFF. The CDR3 DNA sequence: TGTGCCAGCAGCTTAGCGGACATCGGGGAGCAGTTCTTC.

V is TRBV5-1 and J is TRBJ2-3; 9 bases line up with TRBD1. Germline lookup yields CDR1 SGHRS and CDR2 YFSETQ. This CDR3 has 14 residues. Unmatched junction bases numbered 1, after V lost 5 bases and J lost 0 bases. Here the CDR3 reads CASRGTGSTDTQYF. CDR3 nucleotides: TGCGCCAGCAGAGGGACAGGGAGCACAGATACGCAGTATTTT. Filled out from reference TRBV5-1 and TRBJ2-3, the complete variable domain reads KAGVTQTPRYLIKTRGQQVTLSCSPISGHRSVSWYQQTPGQGLQFLFEYFSETQRNKGNFPGRFSGRQFSNSRSEMNVSTLELGDSALYLCASRGTGSTDTQYFGPGTRLTVL.

This chain links TRBV7-2 with TRBJ2-5; 11 nucleotides match TRBD2. V was pared by 5 bases and J by 7 bases, with 12 bases of the junction left unmatched. The CDR3 is 16 amino acids. The germline gives CDR1 SGHTA, CDR2 FQGNSA. DNA of the CDR3: TGTGCCAGCAGCCCAGACCTTAGCGGGGGGGGCTGGACCCAGTACTTC. Residues: CASSPDLSGGGWTQYF.

The chain has TRBV7-3 and TRBJ2-3; 8 bases are a match to TRBD2. The CDR3 has 14 residues. The trim removed 5 bases at V and 6 bases at J, leaving 7 bases unmatched. Germline V gene data show CDR1 as SGHTA and CDR2 as FQGTGA. The CDR3 bases are TGTGCCAGCAGCCTGGGACTAGAATCTGATACGCAGTATTTT. Translating gives CASSLGLESDTQYF.

This chain connects TRBV19 to TRBJ2-5; possible D gene TRBD2, 6 bases. Trimming pared 6 bases from V and 5 bases from J, leaving 16 bases between. The CDR3 loop spans 14 amino acids. The germline CDR1 and CDR2 sequences are LNHDA and SQIVND (reference sequence). The CDR3 loop reads CASRQWGGAETQYF. The CDR3 DNA follows: TGTGCCAGTAGGCAATGGGGCGGGGCGGAGACCCAGTACTTC.

The chain's CDR3 is CASSPQGQTNYGYTF. Here the CDR3 DNA reads TGTGCCAGCTCACCACAGGGACAGACCAACTATGGCTACACCTTC. The chain carries TRBV18 and TRBJ1-2; TRBD1 agrees at 7 bases. This CDR3 comprises 15 residues. Germline V gene lookup returns CDR1 KGHSH and CDR2 LQKENI. J gave up 2 bases and V 1 base, and 4 bases lay outside the gene matches. Drawing the rest from reference TRBV18 and TRBJ1-2, the complete variable domain is NAGVMQNPRHLVRRRGQEARLRCSPMKGHSHVYWYRQLPEEGLKFMVYLQKENIIDESGMPKERFSAEFPKEGPSILRIQQVVRGDSAAYFCASSPQGQTNYGYTFGSGTRLTVV.

The chain couples TRBV11-3 to TRBJ2-7; 7 positions match TRBD2. V dropped 5 bases and J dropped 2; count of bases not matched to a gene: 9. The CDR3 sequence is 15 residues long. Germline CDR1 and CDR2: SGHNT and YENEEA. The CDR3 is CASSARSGLPYEQYF. The CDR3, as DNA: TGTGCCAGCAGCGCACGTAGCGGGTTACCCTACGAGCAGTACTTC. Combining the CDR3 with reference TRBV11-3 and TRBJ2-7 gives the whole variable domain EAGVVQSPRYKIIEKKQPVAFWCNPISGHNTLYWYLQNLGQGPELLIRYENEEAVDDSQLPKDRFSAERLKGVDSTLKIQPAELGDSAVYLCASSARSGLPYEQYFGPGTRLTVT.

The chain recombines TRBV2 with TRBJ2-1; 14 nucleotides align to TRBD2. Losses at the gene ends were 7 bases for V and 8 bases for J; bases not matched to a gene: 4. The CDR3 sequence is 14 residues long. The germline CDR1 and CDR2 sequences are SNHLY and FYNNEI. CDR3: CASKGLAGVDEQFF. CDR3 in DNA: TGTGCCAGCAAGGGACTAGCGGGAGTGGATGAGCAGTTCTTC.